A selection of T cell receptor beta chains follows, all from one sample in a study of cytomegalovirus exposure and HLA in healthy donors. Sequencing was performed with immunoSEQ multiplex PCR; in TCRdb, only in-frame clones are kept and a portion is missing. The repertoire includes 60,000 to 85,000 clones, around 82% of them detected once, and about 3.5% sits in the top ten. The sequenced sample was PBMCs. All receptors derive from a man aged 35 to 55 in good health and CMV-seronegative. The CDR3 runs from the conserved cysteine through the conserved F or W. The D gene is left open where the match is weak. The listing skips clone size in some rows; elsewhere it reads once, few, many or a size class.

d_call	v_call	j_call	clone_size	cdr3_aa	cdr3_nt
.	TRBV4-1	TRBJ1-5	.	CASSQGPGCNNQPQHF	TGCGCCAGCAGCCAAGGGCCAGGGTGTAACAATCAGCCCCAGCATTTT
TRBD2	TRBV5-6	TRBJ2-7	.	CASSYSGGPREQYF	TGTGCCAGCAGTTATAGCGGGGGGCCCCGCGAGCAGTACTTC
.	TRBV21-1	TRBJ2-7	.	CASRQDYEQYF	TGTGCCAGCAGACAGGACTACGAGCAGTACTTC
.	TRBV6-1	TRBJ1-5	.	CASSVSGMGNQPQHF	TGTGCCAGCAGTGTTTCAGGTATGGGCAATCAGCCCCAGCATTTT
TRBD1	TRBV6-1	TRBJ1-6	once	CATQTRGQGQSPLHF	TGTGCCACCCAGACGCGTGGACAGGGCCAATCACCCCTCCACTTT
TRBD1	TRBV18	TRBJ1-3	.	CASSKPGQAGNTIYF	TGTGCCAGCTCAAAACCCGGACAGGCTGGAAACACCATATATTTT
TRBD1	TRBV5-1	TRBJ1-1	once	CASSPFGDRGQNTEAFF	TGCGCCAGCAGTCCGTTCGGAGACAGGGGGCAAAACACTGAAGCTTTCTTT
TRBD1	TRBV14	TRBJ2-1	.	CASSQVRGIHNEQFF	TGTGCCAGCAGCCAGGTCAGGGGGATCCACAATGAGCAGTTCTTC
.	TRBV10-1	TRBJ1-6	.	CASSESNRADSPLHF	TGCGCCAGCAGTGAGTCGAACAGGGCTGATTCACCCCTCCACTTT
TRBD1	TRBV2	TRBJ1-1	.	CASMTGPNTEAFF	TGTGCCAGCATGACAGGGCCGAACACTGAAGCTTTCTTT
.	TRBV6-5	TRBJ1-5	.	CASSGQGDQPQHF	TGTGCCAGCAGTGGTCAGGGCGATCAGCCCCAGCATTTT
.	TRBV20-1	TRBJ1-1	.	CSASRSAEAFF	TGCAGTGCTAGTAGGAGCGCTGAAGCTTTCTTT
.	TRBV11-3	TRBJ1-1	.	CASSLGTPGTEAFF	TGTGCCAGCAGCTTAGGGACACCCGGCACTGAAGCTTTCTTT
.	TRBV5-1	TRBJ1-4	.	CASSLAFPEEKLFF	TGCGCCAGCAGCTTGGCCTTCCCCGAGGAAAAACTGTTTTTT
TRBD1	TRBV28	TRBJ2-6	few	CASSPGGTGANVLTF	TGTGCCAGCAGTCCAGGGGGAACCGGGGCCAACGTCCTGACTTTC
.	TRBV5-4	TRBJ2-3	.	CASSLQEDTQYF	TGTGCCAGCAGCTTACAAGAAGATACGCAGTATTTT
TRBD1	TRBV6-5	TRBJ2-7	.	CASGTRDSPYEQYF	TGTGCCAGCGGAACTCGGGACAGCCCCTACGAGCAGTACTTC
.	TRBV10-1	TRBJ1-5	once	CASSEQINQPQHF	TGCGCCAGCAGTGAGCAGATCAATCAGCCCCAGCATTTT
TRBD2	TRBV28	TRBJ2-5	few	CASRGASGGQETQYF	TGTGCCAGCAGGGGGGCTAGCGGGGGCCAAGAGACCCAGTACTTC
.	TRBV18	TRBJ2-7	few	CASSPLQGRLYEQYF	TGTGCCAGCTCACCTCTACAGGGACGTCTCTACGAGCAGTACTTC
.	TRBV4-2	TRBJ1-1	.	CASSQVSPGENTEAFF	TGTGCCAGCAGCCAAGTTTCACCGGGGGAGAACACTGAAGCTTTCTTT
TRBD1	TRBV2	TRBJ1-2	.	CASSVSDPGGFHF	TGTGCCAGCAGTGTATCGGACCCAGGGGGATTCCACTTC
.	TRBV4-3	TRBJ1-4	few	CASSQEKPNEKLFF	TGCGCCAGCAGCCAAGAAAAGCCTAATGAAAAACTGTTTTTT
.	TRBV7-3	TRBJ1-1	.	CASSLSTENTEAFF	TGTGCCAGCAGCTTATCGACAGAGAACACTGAAGCTTTCTTT
.	TRBV19	TRBJ1-5	.	CASSPRQFGAPQHF	TGTGCCAGTAGTCCTCGTCAGTTTGGGGCGCCCCAGCATTTT
.	TRBV6-1	TRBJ1-6	.	CASSLGLFNSPLHF	TGTGCCAGCAGTTTGGGGCTGTTTAATTCACCCCTCCACTTT
TRBD1	TRBV29-1	TRBJ1-2	.	CSVNGQGGGYGYTF	TGCAGCGTTAACGGACAGGGAGGGGGGTATGGCTACACCTTC
TRBD1	TRBV4-3	TRBJ1-1	.	CASSRIPTGIEGEAFF	TGCGCCAGCAGCCGTATTCCGACAGGGATTGAGGGTGAAGCTTTCTTT
.	TRBV7-2	TRBJ1-6	.	CASSSDRRGASPLHF	TGTGCCAGCAGCTCCGACAGGCGGGGGGCTTCACCCCTCCACTTT
TRBD1	TRBV5-1	TRBJ1-4	.	CASSLEGQGARGEKLFF	TGCGCCAGCAGCTTGGAGGGACAGGGGGCGAGGGGTGAAAAACTGTTTTTT